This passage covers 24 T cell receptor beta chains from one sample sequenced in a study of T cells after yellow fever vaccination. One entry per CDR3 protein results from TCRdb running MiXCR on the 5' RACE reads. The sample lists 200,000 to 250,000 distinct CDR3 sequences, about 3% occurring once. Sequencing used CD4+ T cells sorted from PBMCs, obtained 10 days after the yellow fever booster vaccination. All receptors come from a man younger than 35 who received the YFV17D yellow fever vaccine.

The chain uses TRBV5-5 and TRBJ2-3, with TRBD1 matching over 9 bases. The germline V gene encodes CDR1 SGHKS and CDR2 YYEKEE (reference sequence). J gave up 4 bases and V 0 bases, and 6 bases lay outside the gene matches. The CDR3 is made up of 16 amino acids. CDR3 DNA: TGTGCCAGCAGCTTGGCCTGGGACAGGGAGGCAGATACGCAGTATTTT. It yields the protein CASSLAWDREADTQYF.

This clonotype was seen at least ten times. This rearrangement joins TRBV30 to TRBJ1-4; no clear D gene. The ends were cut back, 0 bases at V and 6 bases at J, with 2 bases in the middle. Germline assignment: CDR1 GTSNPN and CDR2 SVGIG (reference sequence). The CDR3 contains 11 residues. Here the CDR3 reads CAWSVYEKLFF. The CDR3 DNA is TGTGCCTGGAGTGTATATGAAAAACTGTTTTTT. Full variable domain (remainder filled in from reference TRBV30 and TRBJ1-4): SQTIHQWPATLVQPVGSPLSLECTVEGTSNPNLYWYRQAAGRGLQLLFYSVGIGQISSEVPQNLSASRPQDRQFILSSKKLLLSDSGFYLCAWSVYEKLFFGSGTQLSVL.

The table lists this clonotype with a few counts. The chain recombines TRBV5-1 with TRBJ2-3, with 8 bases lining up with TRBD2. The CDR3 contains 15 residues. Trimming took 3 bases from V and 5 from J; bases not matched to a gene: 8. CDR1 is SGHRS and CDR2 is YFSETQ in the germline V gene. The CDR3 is CASSSGRGGLDTQYF. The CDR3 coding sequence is TGCGCCAGCAGCTCCGGCCGGGGGGGCTTAGATACGCAGTATTTT. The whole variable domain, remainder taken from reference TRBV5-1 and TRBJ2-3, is KAGVTQTPRYLIKTRGQQVTLSCSPISGHRSVSWYQQTPGQGLQFLFEYFSETQRNKGNFPGRFSGRQFSNSRSEMNVSTLELGDSALYLCASSSGRGGLDTQYFGPGTRLTVL.

CDR3 nucleotides: TGTGCCAGCAGCTGGGGTCACCCACGCGAGCAGTACTTC. The encoded protein is CASSWGHPREQYF. This rearrangement joins TRBV7-2 to TRBJ2-7; D uncertain. The V and J ends lost 4 bases and 6 bases respectively, with 13 bases between them. Germline loops: CDR1 SGHTA, CDR2 FQGNSA. This CDR3 has 13 amino acids.

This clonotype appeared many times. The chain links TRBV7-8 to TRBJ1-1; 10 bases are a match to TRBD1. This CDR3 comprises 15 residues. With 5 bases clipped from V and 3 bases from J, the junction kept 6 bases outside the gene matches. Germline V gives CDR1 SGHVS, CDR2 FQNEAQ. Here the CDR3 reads CASSPRQGAHTEAFF. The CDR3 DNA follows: TGTGCCAGCAGCCCGAGACAGGGGGCGCACACTGAAGCTTTCTTT. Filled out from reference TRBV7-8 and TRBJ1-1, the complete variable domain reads GAGVSQSPRYKVAKRGQDVALRCDPISGHVSLFWYQQALGQGPEFLTYFQNEAQLDKSGLPSDRFFAERPEGSVSTLKIQRTQQEDSAVYLCASSPRQGAHTEAFFGQGTRLTVV.

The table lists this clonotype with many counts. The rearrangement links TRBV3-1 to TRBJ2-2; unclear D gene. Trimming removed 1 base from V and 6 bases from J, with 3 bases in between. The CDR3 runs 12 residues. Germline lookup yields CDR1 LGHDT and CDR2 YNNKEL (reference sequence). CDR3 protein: CASSQVAGELFF. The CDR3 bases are TGTGCCAGCAGCCAAGTGGCCGGGGAGCTGTTTTTT.

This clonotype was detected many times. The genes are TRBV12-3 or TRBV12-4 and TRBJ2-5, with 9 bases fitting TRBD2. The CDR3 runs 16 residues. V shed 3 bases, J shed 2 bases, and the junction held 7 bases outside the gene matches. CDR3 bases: TGTGCCAGCAGTTTTAGGAGCGGGGGGATTCAAGAGACCCAGTACTTC. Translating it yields CASSFRSGGIQETQYF.

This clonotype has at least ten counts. In DNA, the CDR3 is TGTGCCAGCAGCTTAGGCCGACTAGCGGCCGAGCAGTACTTC. It yields the protein CASSLGRLAAEQYF. V and J are TRBV13 and TRBJ2-7; TRBD2 matches at 9 bases. CDR1 PRHDT and CDR2 FYEKMQ come from the germline V gene (reference sequence). Trimming took 0 bases from V and 6 from J; bases not matched to a gene: 3. The CDR3 runs 14 residues.

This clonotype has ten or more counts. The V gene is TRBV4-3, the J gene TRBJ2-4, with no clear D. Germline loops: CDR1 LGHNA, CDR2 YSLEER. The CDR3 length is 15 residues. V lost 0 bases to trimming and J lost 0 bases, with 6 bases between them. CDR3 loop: CASSQEDLAKNIQYF. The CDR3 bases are TGCGCCAGCAGCCAAGAGGACCTAGCCAAAAACATTCAGTACTTC.

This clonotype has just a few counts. CDR3 nucleotides: TGTGCCAGCAGCTTGTGGCAGGGGGCGACCGGGGAGCTGTTTTTT. Protein sequence: CASSLWQGATGELFF. The chain has TRBV7-9 and TRBJ2-2; 8 bases fit TRBD1. The germline CDR1 and CDR2 sequences are SEHNR and FQNEAQ (reference sequence). V was pared by 3 bases and J by 5 bases, with 5 bases of the junction left unmatched. The CDR3 runs to 15 residues.

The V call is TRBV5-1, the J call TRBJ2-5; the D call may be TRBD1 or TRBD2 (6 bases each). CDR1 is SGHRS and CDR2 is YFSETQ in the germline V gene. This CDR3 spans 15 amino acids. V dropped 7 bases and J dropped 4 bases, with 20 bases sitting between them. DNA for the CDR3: TGCGCCAGCGCCGCCCCCCGGGGGCGCTCAGAGACCCAGTACTTC. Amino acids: CASAAPRGRSETQYF.

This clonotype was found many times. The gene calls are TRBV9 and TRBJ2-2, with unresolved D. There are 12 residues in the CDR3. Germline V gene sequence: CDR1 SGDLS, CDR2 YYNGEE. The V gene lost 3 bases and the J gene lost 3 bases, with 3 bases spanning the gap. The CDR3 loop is CASSAYTGELFF. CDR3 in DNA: TGTGCCAGCAGCGCATACACCGGGGAGCTGTTTTTT. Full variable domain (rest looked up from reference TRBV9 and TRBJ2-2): DSGVTQTPKHLITATGQRVTLRCSPRSGDLSVYWYQQSLDQGLQFLIQYYNGEERAKGNILERFSAQQFPDLHSELNLSSLELGDSALYFCASSAYTGELFFGEGSRLTVL.

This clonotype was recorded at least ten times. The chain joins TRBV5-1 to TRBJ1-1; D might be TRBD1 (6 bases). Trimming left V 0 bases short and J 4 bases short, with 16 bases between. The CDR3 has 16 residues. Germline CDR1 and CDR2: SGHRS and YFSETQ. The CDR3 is CASSLAPGQSATEAFF. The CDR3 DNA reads TGCGCCAGCAGCTTGGCTCCTGGACAGTCAGCCACTGAAGCTTTCTTT.

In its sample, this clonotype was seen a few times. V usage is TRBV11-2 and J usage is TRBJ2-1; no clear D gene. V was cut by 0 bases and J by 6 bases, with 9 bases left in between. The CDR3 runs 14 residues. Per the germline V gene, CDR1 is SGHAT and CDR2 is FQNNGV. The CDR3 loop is CASSLDWVTNEQFF. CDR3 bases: TGTGCCAGCAGCTTAGATTGGGTGACCAATGAGCAGTTCTTC.

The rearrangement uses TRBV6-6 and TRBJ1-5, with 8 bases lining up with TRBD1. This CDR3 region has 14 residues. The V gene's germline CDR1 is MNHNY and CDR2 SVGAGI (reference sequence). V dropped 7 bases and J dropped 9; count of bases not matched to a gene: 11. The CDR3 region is CASTQGVMIRPQHF. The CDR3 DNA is TGTGCCAGCACACAGGGGGTGATGATCAGGCCCCAGCATTTT.

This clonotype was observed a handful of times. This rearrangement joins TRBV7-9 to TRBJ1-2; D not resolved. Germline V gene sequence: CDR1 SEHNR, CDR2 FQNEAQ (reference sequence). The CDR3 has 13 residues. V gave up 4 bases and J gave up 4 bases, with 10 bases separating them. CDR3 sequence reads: CASSYEASYGYTF. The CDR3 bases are TGTGCCAGCAGCTATGAGGCGAGCTATGGCTACACCTTC.

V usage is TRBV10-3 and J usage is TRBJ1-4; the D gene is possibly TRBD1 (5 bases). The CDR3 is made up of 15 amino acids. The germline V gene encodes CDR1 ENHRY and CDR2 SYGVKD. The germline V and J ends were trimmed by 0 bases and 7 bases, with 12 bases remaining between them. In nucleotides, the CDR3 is TGTGCCATCAGTGAGTCGGGACCACGGAGTGAAAAACTGTTTTTT. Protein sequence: CAISESGPRSEKLFF.

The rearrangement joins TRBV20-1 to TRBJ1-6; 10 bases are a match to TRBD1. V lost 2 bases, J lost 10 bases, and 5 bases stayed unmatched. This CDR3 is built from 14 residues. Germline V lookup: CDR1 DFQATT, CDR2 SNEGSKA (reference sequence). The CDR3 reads CSARMGQGYSPLHF. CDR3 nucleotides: TGCAGTGCTAGAATGGGACAGGGGTACTCACCCCTCCACTTT.

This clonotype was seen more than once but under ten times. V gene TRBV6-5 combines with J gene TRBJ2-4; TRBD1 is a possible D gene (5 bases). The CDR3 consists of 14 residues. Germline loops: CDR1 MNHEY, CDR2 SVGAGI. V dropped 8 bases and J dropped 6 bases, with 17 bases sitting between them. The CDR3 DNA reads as TGTGCCAGCCGTGGGCCAGGGTATCCAAACATTCAGTACTTC. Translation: CASRGPGYPNIQYF.

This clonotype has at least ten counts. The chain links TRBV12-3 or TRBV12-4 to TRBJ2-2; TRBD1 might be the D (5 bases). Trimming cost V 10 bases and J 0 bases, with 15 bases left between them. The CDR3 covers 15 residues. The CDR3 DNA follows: TGTGCCACCTCCGTGGGGCACACGAACACCGGGGAGCTGTTTTTT. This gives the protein CATSVGHTNTGELFF.

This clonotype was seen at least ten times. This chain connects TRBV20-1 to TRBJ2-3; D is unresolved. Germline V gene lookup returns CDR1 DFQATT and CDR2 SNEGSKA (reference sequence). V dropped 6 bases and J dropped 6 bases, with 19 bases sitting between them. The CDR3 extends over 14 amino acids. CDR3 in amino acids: CSARDSAGKDTQYF. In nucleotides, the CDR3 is TGCAGTGCCCGCGACTCCGCTGGGAAGGATACGCAGTATTTT.

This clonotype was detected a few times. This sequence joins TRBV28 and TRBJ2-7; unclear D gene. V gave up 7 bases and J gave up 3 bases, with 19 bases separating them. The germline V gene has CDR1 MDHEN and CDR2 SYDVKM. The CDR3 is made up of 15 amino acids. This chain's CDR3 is CASTGRTLGLYEQYV. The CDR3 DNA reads TGTGCCAGCACAGGCCGAACGTTGGGCCTCTACGAGCAGTACGTC.

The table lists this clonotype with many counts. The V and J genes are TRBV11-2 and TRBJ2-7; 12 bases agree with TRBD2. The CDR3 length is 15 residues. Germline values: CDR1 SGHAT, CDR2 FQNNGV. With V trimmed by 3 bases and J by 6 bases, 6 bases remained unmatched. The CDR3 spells CASSFPASGGGEQYF. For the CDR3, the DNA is TGTGCCAGCAGCTTTCCGGCTAGCGGGGGGGGCGAGCAGTACTTC.

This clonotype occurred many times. The CDR3, as DNA: TGCAGTGCCAACCGGGCCTCCCCGTTCACTGAAGCTTTCTTT. This encodes CSANRASPFTEAFF. V and J are TRBV20-1 and TRBJ1-1; D is unresolved. Trimming took off 6 bases at V and 4 bases at J, with 18 bases between the two ends. Germline assignment: CDR1 DFQATT and CDR2 SNEGSKA (reference sequence). The CDR3 sequence is 14 residues long.